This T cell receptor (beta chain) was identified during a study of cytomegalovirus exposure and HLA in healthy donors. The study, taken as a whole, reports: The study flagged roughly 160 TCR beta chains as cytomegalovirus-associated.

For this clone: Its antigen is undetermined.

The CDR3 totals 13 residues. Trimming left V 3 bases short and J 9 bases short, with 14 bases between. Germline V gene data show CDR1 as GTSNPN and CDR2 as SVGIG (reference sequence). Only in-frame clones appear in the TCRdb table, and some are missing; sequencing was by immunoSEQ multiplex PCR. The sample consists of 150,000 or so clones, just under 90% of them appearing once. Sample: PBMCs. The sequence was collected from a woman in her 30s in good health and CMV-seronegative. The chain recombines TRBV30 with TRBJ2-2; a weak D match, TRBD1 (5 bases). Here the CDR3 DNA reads TGTGCCTGGAGCGCGGCAGGGCGCAGGGAGCTGTTTTTT. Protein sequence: CAWSAAGRRELFF.